What follows describes a single T cell receptor (beta chain). Its antigen is currently not known. Base qualities are missing; no much larger clone stands one base away. Preparation of the library involved the immunoSEQ multiplex PCR assay. DNA was isolated using Qiagen DNeasy or QIAamp micro DNA kits, and TCRB was sequenced using the Adaptive Biotechnology human TCRB sequencing kit. An Illumina MiSeq was used to sequence the TCRB libraries. On the study's bioinformatics: TCRB sequence data were analyzed with the kit provider's software, and tumor enrichment of clonotype templates was tested with Fisher's exact test. TCRdb provides this immuneACCESS table in a form limited to in-frame rearrangements. Some clones are lacking; in checked studies, under half of them reflect an unresolved V gene, and why the rest are absent is not known. V and J calls and clone size are copied from that table; D and trimming were computed from the DNA. The sample table lists roughly 4,500 clones, around 70% of them with a count of one. 16% of the sample is held by the ten biggest clonotypes.

Here V drops 4 bases and J drops 6 bases, and the junction holds 12 bases not matched to any gene. The CDR3 goes from the cysteine to the phenylalanine over 16 residues. Only CDR3 DNA is held: 48 bases, read in frame from base 1. For CDR1 and CDR2, the germline V gene lists ENHRY and SYGVKD. The sample originates from a study of CD4 T cells in lung cancer (dated by TCRdb to the late 2010s). About the study as a whole: The study screened blood T cells of NSCLC patients for responses to candidate mutation-encoded neoepitopes and isolated neoantigen-specific CD4+ T-cell clones and TCRs. Tumor and non-adjacent lung tissue came from a few patients undergoing curative-intent resections for stage I-III non-small cell lung cancer. Before blood donation, patients had received treatments including platinum chemotherapy, and some received nivolumab or pembrolizumab. The resected patients had lung adenocarcinoma or squamous cell carcinoma, were aged 60 to 69 at blood donation, and mostly were former smokers. The frequency of neoantigen-specific clonotypes in tumor resections, non-adjacent lung and cultured T-cell products was followed using TCRB deep sequencing.

Broad study findings and their caveats: Some blood-derived responses might reflect in vitro priming of naive T cells or cross-reactivity rather than memory responses to the cancer.

The sequence was collected from a man in his 60s with non-small cell lung cancer. Recombination connected TRBV10-3 to TRBJ2-5, with 9 middle bases fitting TRBD1. Sequenced sample: lung tumor tissue. The nucleotide sequence reads as follows: TGTGCCATCAGTGGGGCTTACAGGGGGCGCGTTCAGACCCAGTACTTC. This gives the protein CAISGAYRGRVQTQYF.